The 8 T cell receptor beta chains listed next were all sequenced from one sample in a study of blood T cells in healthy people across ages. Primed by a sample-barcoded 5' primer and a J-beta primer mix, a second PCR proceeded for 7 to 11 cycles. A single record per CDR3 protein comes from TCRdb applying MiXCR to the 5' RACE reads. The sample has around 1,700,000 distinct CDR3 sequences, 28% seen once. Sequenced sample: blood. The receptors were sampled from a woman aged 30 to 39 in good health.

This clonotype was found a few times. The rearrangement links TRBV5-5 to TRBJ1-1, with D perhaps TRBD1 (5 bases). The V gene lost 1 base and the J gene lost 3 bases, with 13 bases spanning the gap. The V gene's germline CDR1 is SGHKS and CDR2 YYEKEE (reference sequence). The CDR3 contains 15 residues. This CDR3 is CASSLIVTVDTEAFF. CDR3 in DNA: TGTGCCAGCAGCTTGATCGTGACAGTGGACACTGAAGCTTTCTTT.

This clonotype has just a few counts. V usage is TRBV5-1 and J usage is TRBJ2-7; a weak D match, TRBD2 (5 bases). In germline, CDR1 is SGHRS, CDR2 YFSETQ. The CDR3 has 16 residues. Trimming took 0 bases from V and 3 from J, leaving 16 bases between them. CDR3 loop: CASSLGGLAGNYEQYF. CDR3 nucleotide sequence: TGCGCCAGCAGCTTGGGTGGGCTAGCTGGAAACTACGAGCAGTACTTC.

DNA for the CDR3: TGTGCCAGCAGCTTATTTGCTGGGGCAGGCTACGAGCAGTACTTC. Protein: CASSLFAGAGYEQYF. This chain joins TRBV7-9 and TRBJ2-7; perhaps TRBD1 as D (5 bases). Germline V CDR1 and CDR2: SEHNR, FQNEAQ (reference sequence). Trimming took off 2 bases at V and 3 bases at J, with 14 bases between the two ends. CDR3 length: 15 residues.

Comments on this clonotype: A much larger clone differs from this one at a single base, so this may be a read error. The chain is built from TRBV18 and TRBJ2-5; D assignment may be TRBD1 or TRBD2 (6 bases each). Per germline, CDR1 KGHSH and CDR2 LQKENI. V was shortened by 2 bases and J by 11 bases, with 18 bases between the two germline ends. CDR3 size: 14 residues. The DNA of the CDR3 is TGTGCCAGCTCACCAGGGGACACTCCTCGGGAGCAGTACTTC. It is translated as CASSPGDTPREQYF.

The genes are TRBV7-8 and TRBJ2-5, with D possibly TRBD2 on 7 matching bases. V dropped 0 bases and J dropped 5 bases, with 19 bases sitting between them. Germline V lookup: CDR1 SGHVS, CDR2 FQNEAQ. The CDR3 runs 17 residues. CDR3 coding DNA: TGTGCCAGCAGCTTAGCGGGGGGGGCGCCAGGGCGGGAGACCCAGTACTTC. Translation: CASSLAGGAPGRETQYF.

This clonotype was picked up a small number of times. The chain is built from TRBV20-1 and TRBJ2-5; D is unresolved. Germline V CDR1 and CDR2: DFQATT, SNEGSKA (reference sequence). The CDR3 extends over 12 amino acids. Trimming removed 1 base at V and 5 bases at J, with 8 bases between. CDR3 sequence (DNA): TGCAGTGCTAGAGGAAGCTCGGAGACCCAGTACTTC. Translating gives CSARGSSETQYF.

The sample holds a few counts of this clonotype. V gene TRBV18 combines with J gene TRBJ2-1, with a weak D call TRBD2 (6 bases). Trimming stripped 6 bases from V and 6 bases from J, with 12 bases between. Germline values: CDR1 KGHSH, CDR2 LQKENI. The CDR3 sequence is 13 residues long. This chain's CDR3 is CASSGSGGNEQFF. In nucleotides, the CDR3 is TGTGCCAGCTCCGGGAGCGGTGGCAATGAGCAGTTCTTC.

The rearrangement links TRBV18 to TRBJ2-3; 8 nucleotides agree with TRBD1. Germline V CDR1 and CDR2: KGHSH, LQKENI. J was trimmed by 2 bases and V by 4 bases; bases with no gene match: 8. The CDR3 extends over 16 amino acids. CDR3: CASSRQQGETTDTQYF. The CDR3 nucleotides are TGTGCCAGCTCACGCCAACAGGGGGAGACCACAGATACGCAGTATTTT.